The rows below give T cell receptor beta chains drawn from one sample of a study of shared clonotypes between healthy human individuals. Sequenced by immunoSEQ multiplex PCR; TCRdb stores in-frame clones only, minus some. This table has about 2.4 million clones, approximately 94% appearing once. The source material was naive CD4+ T cells from PBMCs. These receptors originate from a man between 18 and 29 years old in good health. Some clones in this sample may be carry-over from other donors' samples. Each CDR3 is given with its conserved first and last residue. The order of the fields is D gene, V gene, J gene, clone size, CDR3 protein, CDR3 DNA. A D gene is named only where the DNA matches it firmly. Rows may omit the clone size; those that give it use once, few, many or a size class.

D gene: -; V gene: TRBV5-4; J gene: TRBJ2-6; clone size: -; CDR3 protein: CASSSNSGANVLTF; CDR3 DNA: TGTGCCAGCAGCTCCAACTCTGGGGCCAACGTCCTGACTTTC
D gene: TRBD2; V gene: TRBV4-2; J gene: TRBJ2-3; clone size: -; CDR3 protein: CASSLVVETSLDTQYF; CDR3 DNA: TGTGCCAGCAGCCTCGTCGTAGAGACTAGCTTAGATACGCAGTATTTT
D gene: -; V gene: TRBV2; J gene: TRBJ2-6; clone size: -; CDR3 protein: CASNRASGGSSGANVLTF; CDR3 DNA: TGTGCCAGCAATAGGGCCAGTGGGGGGTCCTCTGGGGCCAACGTCCTGACTTTC
D gene: -; V gene: TRBV5-4; J gene: TRBJ2-4; clone size: once; CDR3 protein: CASSDSVAKNIQYF; CDR3 DNA: TGTGCCAGCAGCGATAGCGTGGCCAAAAACATTCAGTACTTC
D gene: -; V gene: TRBV5-1; J gene: TRBJ2-2; clone size: -; CDR3 protein: CASSLDHYGELFF; CDR3 DNA: TGCGCCAGCAGCTTGGACCACTACGGGGAGCTGTTTTTT
D gene: -; V gene: TRBV28; J gene: TRBJ1-2; clone size: -; CDR3 protein: CASSLLNRDYGYTF; CDR3 DNA: TGTGCCAGCAGTTTATTGAACAGGGACTATGGCTACACCTTC
D gene: TRBD1; V gene: TRBV27; J gene: TRBJ1-1; clone size: -; CDR3 protein: CASSFTGQGIEAFF; CDR3 DNA: TGTGCCAGCAGTTTTACGGGACAGGGGATTGAAGCTTTCTTT
D gene: -; V gene: TRBV18; J gene: TRBJ2-4; clone size: -; CDR3 protein: CASSPNLDQPGPQRYF; CDR3 DNA: TGTGCCAGCTCACCTAATCTCGACCAGCCAGGTCCCCAGCGATACTTC
D gene: TRBD2; V gene: TRBV4-1; J gene: TRBJ2-3; clone size: -; CDR3 protein: CASSLGLAGLLGDTQYF; CDR3 DNA: TGCGCCAGCAGCTTGGGACTAGCGGGTCTCCTGGGAGATACGCAGTATTTT
D gene: -; V gene: TRBV28; J gene: TRBJ1-4; clone size: few; CDR3 protein: CASTVTPGNEKLFF; CDR3 DNA: TGTGCCAGCACAGTAACTCCGGGGAACGAAAAACTGTTTTTT
D gene: TRBD1; V gene: TRBV7-9; J gene: TRBJ1-6; clone size: -; CDR3 protein: CASSQRTGGNSPLHF; CDR3 DNA: TGTGCCAGCAGCCAAAGGACAGGAGGAAATTCACCCCTCCACTTT
D gene: TRBD2; V gene: TRBV4-3; J gene: TRBJ2-3; clone size: -; CDR3 protein: CASSQGLAGTLTDTQYF; CDR3 DNA: TGCGCCAGCAGCCAAGGACTAGCGGGAACCCTCACAGATACGCAGTATTTT
D gene: TRBD2; V gene: TRBV10-1; J gene: TRBJ2-5; clone size: -; CDR3 protein: CASSGGLAGNQETQYF; CDR3 DNA: TGCGCCAGCAGTGGGGGACTAGCGGGAAACCAAGAGACCCAGTACTTC
D gene: TRBD2; V gene: TRBV7-2; J gene: TRBJ2-2; clone size: once; CDR3 protein: CASSRGLAGSGELFF; CDR3 DNA: TGTGCCAGCAGCCGGGGACTAGCGGGGTCCGGGGAGCTGTTTTTT
D gene: -; V gene: TRBV5-1; J gene: TRBJ2-2; clone size: -; CDR3 protein: CASSLNTGELFF; CDR3 DNA: TGCGCCAGCAGCCTAAACACCGGGGAGCTGTTTTTT
D gene: -; V gene: TRBV19; J gene: TRBJ1-1; clone size: -; CDR3 protein: CASSILPTLLNTEAFF; CDR3 DNA: TGTGCCAGTAGTATTCTGCCCACCCTGTTGAACACTGAAGCTTTCTTT
D gene: TRBD1; V gene: TRBV6-4; J gene: TRBJ1-2; clone size: -; CDR3 protein: CASSAGQESGGYTF; CDR3 DNA: TGTGCCAGCAGCGCGGGACAGGAGTCGGGTGGCTACACCTTC
D gene: TRBD1; V gene: TRBV7-2; J gene: TRBJ2-7; clone size: -; CDR3 protein: CASSLGTGLYSYEQYF; CDR3 DNA: TGCGCCAGCAGCCTCGGGACAGGCCTTTACTCCTACGAGCAGTACTTC
D gene: -; V gene: TRBV29-1; J gene: TRBJ2-2; clone size: -; CDR3 protein: CSVENRRVRHGELFF; CDR3 DNA: TGCAGCGTTGAAAATAGGCGCGTACGGCACGGGGAGCTGTTTTTT
D gene: -; V gene: TRBV28; J gene: TRBJ2-3; clone size: -; CDR3 protein: CASSLWDSPSTDTQYF; CDR3 DNA: TGTGCCAGCAGTTTATGGGACTCTCCTAGCACAGATACGCAGTATTTT
D gene: -; V gene: TRBV6-1; J gene: TRBJ2-3; clone size: -; CDR3 protein: CASRSGGSTDTQYF; CDR3 DNA: TGTGCCAGCCGTAGTGGGGGTAGCACAGATACGCAGTATTTT
D gene: TRBD1; V gene: TRBV18; J gene: TRBJ1-2; clone size: -; CDR3 protein: CASSTTRGQGDYGYTF; CDR3 DNA: TGTGCCAGCTCGACCACCAGGGGACAGGGGGACTATGGCTACACCTTC
D gene: -; V gene: TRBV5-6; J gene: TRBJ2-3; clone size: -; CDR3 protein: CASSQATGPLRDTQYF; CDR3 DNA: TGTGCCAGCAGCCAGGCGACAGGTCCGTTACGAGATACGCAGTATTTT
D gene: -; V gene: TRBV19; J gene: TRBJ2-2; clone size: -; CDR3 protein: CASSIVSKNTGELFF; CDR3 DNA: TGTGCCAGTAGTATAGTGAGCAAGAACACCGGGGAGCTGTTTTTT
D gene: -; V gene: TRBV6-4; J gene: TRBJ2-1; clone size: -; CDR3 protein: CASGTPGRNEQFF; CDR3 DNA: TGTGCCAGCGGAACCCCCGGAAGGAATGAGCAGTTCTTC
D gene: -; V gene: TRBV25-1; J gene: TRBJ1-5; clone size: -; CDR3 protein: CASSPKGGGSNQPQHF; CDR3 DNA: TGTGCCAGCAGTCCAAAAGGGGGGGGCAGCAATCAGCCCCAGCATTTT
D gene: TRBD1; V gene: TRBV28; J gene: TRBJ1-2; clone size: -; CDR3 protein: CASSPGQGIPGYTF; CDR3 DNA: TGTGCCAGCAGTCCTGGACAGGGGATCCCTGGCTACACCTTC
D gene: TRBD2; V gene: TRBV19; J gene: TRBJ2-4; clone size: -; CDR3 protein: CASSTPGTNQNIQYF; CDR3 DNA: TGTGCCAGTAGTACACCAGGGACTAACCAAAACATTCAGTACTTC
D gene: TRBD2; V gene: TRBV7-3; J gene: TRBJ2-3; clone size: -; CDR3 protein: CASSQERDGTQYF; CDR3 DNA: TGTGCCAGCAGCCAAGAGCGGGACGGTACGCAGTATTTT
D gene: -; V gene: TRBV6-1; J gene: TRBJ2-1; clone size: once; CDR3 protein: CATSPRTDYNEQFF; CDR3 DNA: TGTGCCACCTCCCCTCGGACGGACTACAATGAGCAGTTCTTC
D gene: -; V gene: TRBV25-1; J gene: TRBJ2-6; clone size: -; CDR3 protein: CASTPSGANVLTF; CDR3 DNA: TGTGCCAGCACCCCCTCTGGGGCCAACGTCCTGACTTTC
D gene: -; V gene: TRBV14; J gene: TRBJ1-1; clone size: -; CDR3 protein: CASSQDYGTEAFF; CDR3 DNA: TGTGCCAGCAGCCAAGATTACGGCACTGAAGCTTTCTTT
D gene: TRBD1; V gene: TRBV5-1; J gene: TRBJ2-7; clone size: -; CDR3 protein: CASSHGQGAGEQYF; CDR3 DNA: TGCGCCAGCAGCCACGGACAGGGGGCAGGCGAGCAGTACTTC
D gene: -; V gene: TRBV29-1; J gene: TRBJ2-7; clone size: -; CDR3 protein: CSVASSYEQYF; CDR3 DNA: TGCAGCGTCGCGAGCTCCTACGAGCAGTACTTC
D gene: -; V gene: TRBV6-5; J gene: TRBJ2-7; clone size: -; CDR3 protein: CASSSSGPYEQYF; CDR3 DNA: TGTGCCAGCAGCTCATCGGGGCCCTACGAGCAGTACTTC
D gene: -; V gene: TRBV11-2; J gene: TRBJ2-4; clone size: once; CDR3 protein: CASSLDRANIQYF; CDR3 DNA: TGTGCCAGCAGCTTAGATCGGGCAAACATTCAGTACTTC
D gene: TRBD1; V gene: TRBV7-2; J gene: TRBJ2-3; clone size: -; CDR3 protein: CASSPFDRASTDTQYF; CDR3 DNA: TGTGCCAGCAGCCCATTCGACAGGGCTAGCACAGATACGCAGTATTTT
D gene: TRBD2; V gene: TRBV4-1; J gene: TRBJ2-3; clone size: -; CDR3 protein: CASSQDLGSGRPDTQYF; CDR3 DNA: TGCGCCAGCAGCCAAGATCTGGGTAGCGGGAGACCAGATACGCAGTATTTT
D gene: TRBD2; V gene: TRBV18; J gene: TRBJ2-2; clone size: -; CDR3 protein: CASSPAGRDTGELFF; CDR3 DNA: TGTGCCAGCTCACCTGCCGGGAGGGACACCGGGGAGCTGTTTTTT